This T cell receptor beta chain was recovered during a study of prognosis after radiotherapy for stage I lung cancer. Germline-derived CDR1 and CDR2 are SGHRS and YFSETQ. The CDR3 contains 15 residues. V was clipped by 3 bases and J by 1 base, with 13 bases between them. At least ten counts were recorded for this clonotype. Multiplex PCR, run in two rounds, amplified TCR beta CDR3 from genomic DNA. Primers specific to each TRBV and TRBJ gene were used in first-round PCR. TCRdb re-derived calls from the multiplex PCR reads in MiXCR, one entry per CDR3 protein. This table holds tens of thousands of distinct CDR3 sequences, approximately 25% found once.

The TCR originated in a donor aged 50 or older with non-small cell lung cancer. V usage is TRBV5-1 and J usage is TRBJ1-1; D is unresolved. The specimen was PBMCs, collected before or after stereotactic body radiation therapy (not recorded which). The CDR3 loop is CASSSTAAGNTEAFF. CDR3 bases: TGCGCCAGCAGCTCCACAGCTGCCGGGAACACTGAAGCTTTCTTT.